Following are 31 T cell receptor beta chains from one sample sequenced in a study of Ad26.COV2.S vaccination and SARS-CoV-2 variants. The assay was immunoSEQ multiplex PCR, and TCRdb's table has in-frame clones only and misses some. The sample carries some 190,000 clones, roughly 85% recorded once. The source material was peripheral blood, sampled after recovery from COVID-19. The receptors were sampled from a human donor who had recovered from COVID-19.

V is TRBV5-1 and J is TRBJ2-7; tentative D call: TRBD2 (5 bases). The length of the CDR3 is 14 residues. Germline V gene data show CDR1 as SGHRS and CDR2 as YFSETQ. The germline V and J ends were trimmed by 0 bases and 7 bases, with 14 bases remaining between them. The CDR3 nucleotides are TGCGCCAGCAGCTTGGCCGAGGGAACCCGTGAGCAGTACTTC. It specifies CASSLAEGTREQYF. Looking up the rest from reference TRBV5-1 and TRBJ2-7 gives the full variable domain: KAGVTQTPRYLIKTRGQQVTLSCSPISGHRSVSWYQQTPGQGLQFLFEYFSETQRNKGNFPGRFSGRQFSNSRSEMNVSTLELGDSALYLCASSLAEGTREQYFGPGTRLTVT.

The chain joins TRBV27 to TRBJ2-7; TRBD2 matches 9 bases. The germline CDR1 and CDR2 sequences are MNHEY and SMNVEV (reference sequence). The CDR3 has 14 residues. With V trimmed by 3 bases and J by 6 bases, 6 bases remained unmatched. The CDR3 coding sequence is TGTGCCAGCAGTTTGATAGCGGGAGAAGGCGAGCAGTACTTC. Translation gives CASSLIAGEGEQYF.

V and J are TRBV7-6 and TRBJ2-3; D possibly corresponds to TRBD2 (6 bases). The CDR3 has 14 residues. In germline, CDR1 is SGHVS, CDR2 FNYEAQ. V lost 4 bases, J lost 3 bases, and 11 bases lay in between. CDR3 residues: CASSSRDSTDTQYF. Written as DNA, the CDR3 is TGTGCCAGCAGCTCCCGGGACTCAACAGATACGCAGTATTTT. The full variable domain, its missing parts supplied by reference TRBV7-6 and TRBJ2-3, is GAGVSQSPRYKVTKRGQDVALRCDPISGHVSLYWYRQALGQGPEFLTYFNYEAQQDKSGLPNDRFSAERPEGSISTLTIQRTEQRDSAMYRCASSSRDSTDTQYFGPGTRLTVL.

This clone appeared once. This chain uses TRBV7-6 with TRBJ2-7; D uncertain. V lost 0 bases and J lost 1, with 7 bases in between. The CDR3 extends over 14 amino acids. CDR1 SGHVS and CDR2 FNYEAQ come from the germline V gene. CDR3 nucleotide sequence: TGTGCCAGCAGCTTAGCCCCCGAATCCTACGAGCAGTACTTC. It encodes CASSLAPESYEQYF.

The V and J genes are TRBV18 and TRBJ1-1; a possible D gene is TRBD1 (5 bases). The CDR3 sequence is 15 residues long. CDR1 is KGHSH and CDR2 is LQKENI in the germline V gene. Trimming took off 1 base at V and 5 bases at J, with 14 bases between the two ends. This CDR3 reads CASSPRDSQMTEAFF. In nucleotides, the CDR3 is TGTGCCAGCTCACCACGGGACTCGCAAATGACTGAAGCTTTCTTT.

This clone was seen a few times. The CDR3 DNA reads as TGTGCCAGCAGCACGGGACGGTCCTGGGGGCAGTACTTC. As protein: CASSTGRSWGQYF. The rearrangement links TRBV7-9 to TRBJ2-7; D assignment may be TRBD1 or TRBD2 (5 bases each). This CDR3 region has 13 residues. In germline, CDR1 is SEHNR, CDR2 FQNEAQ (reference sequence). Trimming removed 5 bases at V and 9 bases at J, with 17 bases between.

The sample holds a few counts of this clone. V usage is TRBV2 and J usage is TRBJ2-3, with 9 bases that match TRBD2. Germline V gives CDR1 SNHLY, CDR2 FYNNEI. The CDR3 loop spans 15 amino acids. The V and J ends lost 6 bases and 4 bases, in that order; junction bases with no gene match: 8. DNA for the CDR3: TGTGCCAGCAGAATAGCGGGAGAGTCCGCAGATACGCAGTATTTT. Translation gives CASRIAGESADTQYF.

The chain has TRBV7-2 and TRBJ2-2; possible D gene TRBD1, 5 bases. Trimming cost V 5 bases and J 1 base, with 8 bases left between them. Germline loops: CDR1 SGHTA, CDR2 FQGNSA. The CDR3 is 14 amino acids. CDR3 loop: CASSPDRNTGELFF. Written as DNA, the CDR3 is TGTGCCAGCAGCCCCGACAGGAACACCGGGGAGCTGTTTTTT.

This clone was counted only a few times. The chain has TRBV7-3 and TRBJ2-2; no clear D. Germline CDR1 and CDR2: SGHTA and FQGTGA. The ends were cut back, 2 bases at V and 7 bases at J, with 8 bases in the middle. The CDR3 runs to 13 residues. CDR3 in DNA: TGTGCCAGCAGCTTAGTCCCGAACGGGGAGCTGTTTTTT. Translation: CASSLVPNGELFF.

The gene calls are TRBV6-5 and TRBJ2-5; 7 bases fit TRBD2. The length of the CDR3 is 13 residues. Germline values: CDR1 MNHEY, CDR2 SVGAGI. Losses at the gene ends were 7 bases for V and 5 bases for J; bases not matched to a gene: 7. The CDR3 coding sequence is TGTGCCAGCACCGATCCCGGGGGGGAGACCCAGTACTTC. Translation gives CASTDPGGETQYF.

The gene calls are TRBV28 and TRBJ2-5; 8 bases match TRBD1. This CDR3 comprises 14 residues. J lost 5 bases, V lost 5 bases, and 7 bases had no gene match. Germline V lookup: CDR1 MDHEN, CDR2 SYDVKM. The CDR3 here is CASSPAGGWETQYF. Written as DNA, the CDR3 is TGTGCCAGCAGTCCCGCAGGGGGCTGGGAGACCCAGTACTTC.

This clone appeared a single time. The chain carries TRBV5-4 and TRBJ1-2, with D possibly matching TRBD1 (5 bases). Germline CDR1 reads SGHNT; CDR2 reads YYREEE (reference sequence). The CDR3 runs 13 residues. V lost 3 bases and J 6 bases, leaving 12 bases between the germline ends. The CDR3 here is CASSWGGENGYTF. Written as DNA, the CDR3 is TGTGCCAGCAGCTGGGGAGGGGAAAATGGCTACACCTTC.

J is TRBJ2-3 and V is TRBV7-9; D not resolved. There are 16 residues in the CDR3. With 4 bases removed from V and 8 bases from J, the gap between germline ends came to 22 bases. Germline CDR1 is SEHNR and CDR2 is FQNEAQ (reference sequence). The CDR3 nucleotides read TGTGCCAGCAGCTCGACCTACTCCGAGGAAAAGAGTACGCAGTATTTT. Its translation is CASSSTYSEEKSTQYF.

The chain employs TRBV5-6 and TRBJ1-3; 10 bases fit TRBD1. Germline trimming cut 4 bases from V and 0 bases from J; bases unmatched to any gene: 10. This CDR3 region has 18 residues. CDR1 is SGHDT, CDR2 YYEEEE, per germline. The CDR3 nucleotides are TGTGCCAGCAGCCGGGACAGGGGATGGGCGAGCTCTGGAAACACCATATATTTT. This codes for CASSRDRGWASSGNTIYF.

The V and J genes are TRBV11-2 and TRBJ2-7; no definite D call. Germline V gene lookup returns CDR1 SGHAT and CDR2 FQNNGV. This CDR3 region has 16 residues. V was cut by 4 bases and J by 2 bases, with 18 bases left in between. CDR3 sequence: CASSSPLLYGTYEQYF. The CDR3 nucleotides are TGTGCCAGCAGCTCGCCTCTCTTATACGGTACCTACGAGCAGTACTTC.

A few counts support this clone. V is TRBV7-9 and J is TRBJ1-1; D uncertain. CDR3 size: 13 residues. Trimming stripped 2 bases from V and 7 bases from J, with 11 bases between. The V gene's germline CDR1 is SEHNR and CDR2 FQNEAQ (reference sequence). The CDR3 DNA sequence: TGTGCCAGCAGCTTACAACATCTAGGTGAAGCTTTCTTT. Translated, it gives CASSLQHLGEAFF.

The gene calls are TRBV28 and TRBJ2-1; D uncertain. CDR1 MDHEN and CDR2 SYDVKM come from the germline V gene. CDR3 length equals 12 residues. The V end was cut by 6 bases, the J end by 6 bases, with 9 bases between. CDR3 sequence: CASRHDGNEQFF. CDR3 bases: TGTGCCAGCAGACACGACGGCAATGAGCAGTTCTTC.

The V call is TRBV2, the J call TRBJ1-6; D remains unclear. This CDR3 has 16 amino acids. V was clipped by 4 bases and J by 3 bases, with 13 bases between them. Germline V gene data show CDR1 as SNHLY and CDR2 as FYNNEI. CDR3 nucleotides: TGTGCCAGCAGTGGTTGGATGGGAGGCTATAATTCACCCCTCCACTTT. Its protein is CASSGWMGGYNSPLHF.

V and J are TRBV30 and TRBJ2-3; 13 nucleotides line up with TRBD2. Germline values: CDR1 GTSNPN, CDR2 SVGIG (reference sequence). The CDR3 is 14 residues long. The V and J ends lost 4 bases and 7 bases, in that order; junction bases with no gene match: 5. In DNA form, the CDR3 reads TGTGCCTGGACGGGACTAGCGGGGCGCAATACGCAGTATTTT. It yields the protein CAWTGLAGRNTQYF.

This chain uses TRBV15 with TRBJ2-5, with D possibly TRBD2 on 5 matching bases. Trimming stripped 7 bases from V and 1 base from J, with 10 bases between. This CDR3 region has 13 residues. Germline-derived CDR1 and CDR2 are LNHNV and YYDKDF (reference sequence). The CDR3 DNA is TGTGCCACCAACGGACTGCTCCAAGAGACCCAGTACTTC. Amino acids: CATNGLLQETQYF.

The CDR3 sequence is CASSQGAGGQTDTQYF. Here the CDR3 DNA reads TGCGCCAGCAGCCAAGGGGCGGGGGGCCAAACAGATACGCAGTATTTT. The chain combines TRBV4-1 with TRBJ2-3, with 8 positions matching TRBD2. V shed 1 base and J 3 bases; nucleotides not matched to a gene: 6. The CDR3 is made up of 16 amino acids. Looked up from germline, CDR1 is MGHRA and CDR2 is YSYEKL.

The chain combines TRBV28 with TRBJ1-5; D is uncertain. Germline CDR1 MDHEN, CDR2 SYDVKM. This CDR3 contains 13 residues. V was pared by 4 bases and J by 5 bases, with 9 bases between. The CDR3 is CASSSQIDQPQHF. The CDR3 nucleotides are TGTGCCAGCAGTTCACAAATAGATCAGCCCCAGCATTTT.

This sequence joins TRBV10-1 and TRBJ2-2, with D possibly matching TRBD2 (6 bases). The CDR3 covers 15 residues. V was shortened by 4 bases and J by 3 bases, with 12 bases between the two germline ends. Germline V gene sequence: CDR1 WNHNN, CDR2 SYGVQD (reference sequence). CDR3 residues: CASSAGTSDTGELFF. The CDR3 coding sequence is TGCGCCAGCAGTGCCGGGACTTCCGACACCGGGGAGCTGTTTTTT.

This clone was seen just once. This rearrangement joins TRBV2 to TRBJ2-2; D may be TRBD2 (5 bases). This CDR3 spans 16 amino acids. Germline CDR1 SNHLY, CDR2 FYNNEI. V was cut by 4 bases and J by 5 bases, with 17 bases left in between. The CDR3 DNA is TGTGCCAGCAGTGCAGTTATAGGACTCAAAACCGGGGAGCTGTTTTTT. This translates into CASSAVIGLKTGELFF.

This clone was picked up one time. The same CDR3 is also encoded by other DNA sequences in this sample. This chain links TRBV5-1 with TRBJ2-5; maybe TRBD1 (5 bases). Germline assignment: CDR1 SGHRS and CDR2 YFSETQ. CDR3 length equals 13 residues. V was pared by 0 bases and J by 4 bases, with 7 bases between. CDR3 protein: CASSLGQGETQYF. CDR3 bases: TGCGCCAGCAGCTTGGGGCAGGGAGAGACCCAGTACTTC. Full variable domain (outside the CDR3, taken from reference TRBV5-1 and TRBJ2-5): KAGVTQTPRYLIKTRGQQVTLSCSPISGHRSVSWYQQTPGQGLQFLFEYFSETQRNKGNFPGRFSGRQFSNSRSEMNVSTLELGDSALYLCASSLGQGETQYFGPGTRLLVL.

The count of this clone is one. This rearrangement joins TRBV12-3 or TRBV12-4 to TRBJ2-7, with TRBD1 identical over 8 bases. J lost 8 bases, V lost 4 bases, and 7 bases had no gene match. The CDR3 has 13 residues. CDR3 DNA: TGTGCCAGCAGTTCGGCAGGGGGCACACAGCAGTACTTC. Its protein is CASSSAGGTQQYF.

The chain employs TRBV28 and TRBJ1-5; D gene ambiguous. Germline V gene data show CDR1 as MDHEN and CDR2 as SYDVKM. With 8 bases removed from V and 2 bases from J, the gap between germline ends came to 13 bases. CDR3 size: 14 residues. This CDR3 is CASEQHRGNQPQHF. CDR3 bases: TGTGCCAGCGAACAGCATCGGGGCAATCAGCCCCAGCATTTT.

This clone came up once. CDR3 nucleotides: TGTGCCAGCAGCCAGGGGCTTACCCTTCACTCTGGAAACACCATATATTTT. Amino acid sequence: CASSQGLTLHSGNTIYF. V gene TRBV7-9 combines with J gene TRBJ1-3; a weak D match, TRBD1 (6 bases). Trimming shortened V by 5 bases and J by 0 bases, and 17 bases separated the two germline ends. Germline values: CDR1 SEHNR, CDR2 FQNEAQ (reference sequence). CDR3 length: 17 residues.

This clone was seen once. The CDR3 spells CASSYSGGVKNGYTF. The CDR3 DNA reads as TGTGCCAGCAGTTACTCGGGAGGGGTTAAGAATGGCTACACCTTC. The chain carries TRBV6-6 and TRBJ1-2; D possibly corresponds to TRBD1 (5 bases). V dropped 0 bases and J dropped 6 bases, with 14 bases sitting between them. Germline CDR1 and CDR2: MNHNY and SVGAGI (reference sequence). CDR3 length equals 15 residues.

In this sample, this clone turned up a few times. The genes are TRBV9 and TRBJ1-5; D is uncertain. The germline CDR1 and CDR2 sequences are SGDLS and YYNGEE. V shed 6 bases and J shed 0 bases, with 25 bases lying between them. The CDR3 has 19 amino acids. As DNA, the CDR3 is TGTGCCAGCACGGTCCGAGAGCTGACCTCGGGAATTAGCAATCAGCCCCAGCATTTT. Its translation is CASTVRELTSGISNQPQHF.

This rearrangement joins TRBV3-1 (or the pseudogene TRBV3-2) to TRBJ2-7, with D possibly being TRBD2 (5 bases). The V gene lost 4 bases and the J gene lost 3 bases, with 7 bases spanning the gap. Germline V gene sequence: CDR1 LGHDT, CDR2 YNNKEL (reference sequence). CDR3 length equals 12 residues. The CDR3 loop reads CASSLGVYEQYF. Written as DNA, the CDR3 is TGTGCCAGCAGCCTCGGGGTCTACGAGCAGTACTTC.